This TCR beta chain was captured by sequencing in a study of T-cell memory formation after mild COVID-19 (dated by TCRdb to the early 2020s). With regard to the full study: TCR sequence clusters from the two donors were largely donor specific. In two donors, T-cell clones that expanded and contracted after mild COVID-19 were followed by sequencing TCRalpha and TCRbeta repertoires longitudinally. The cohort was made up of two young adult volunteers, one female and one male, who were previously healthy. The paper as a whole reports these results and caveats: Only a couple of mild cases were covered by the study, and larger cohorts that include severe cases with pre-infection samples were considered necessary. Whether the second-wave clones peaking on day 37 were SARS-CoV-2 specific was not confirmed. Contracting CD4+ clones turned up mainly in the CM and EM memory subsets, whereas EMRA was where CD8+ clones were enriched. Balanced CD4/CD8 phenotypes were observed for clones contracting from day 15 to 85, whereas a bias towards CD4+ was observed for a second wave of clones expanding from day 15 to 37. Some responding clones were found in pre-infection memory, which suggests that pre-existing cross-reactive memory T cells took part in the SARS-CoV-2 response.

These reads were obtained on an Illumina NovaSeq 6000. TCRalpha and TCRbeta cDNA libraries were constructed by 5'RACE with constant-segment primers, with sample barcodes and unique molecular identifiers being introduced. Trizol reagent was used to extract RNA from every sample. Library amplification was performed in two PCR steps, and a second sample barcode and Illumina TruSeq adapters were introduced in the second step. Sequencing of the libraries was done on an Illumina NovaSeq, producing 2 x 150 bp paired-end reads. Per the source publication's procedure: With migec v1.2.7, reads were demultiplexed and then collapsed into UMI-guided consensus sequences. Using mixcr v2.1.11, the UMI consensuses were aligned to TRA and TRB V and J templates and assembled into clonotypes. Expanded or contracted clonotypes were those called significant by both edgeR and NoisET, with noise models trained on biological replicates. For edgeR calls, a false discovery rate-adjusted p below 0.01 and a log2 fold-change threshold of 1 were applied. As an exploratory analysis of dynamics, max-normalized trajectories of the 1000 most abundant clonotypes were examined with PCA combined with hierarchical clustering. Separately sequenced CD4+ and CD8+ repertoires were used to assign the CD4 or CD8 phenotype of responding clones. Using fastp trimming at Q25 and MiXCR clonotype assembly, TCRdb reanalyzed the public sequencing data and kept in-frame beta chains. Each CDR3 protein gets just one entry, which takes the most common genes and DNA from the rows behind it. The V and J calls here are based on TCRdb, not the publication. This sample gives about 130,000 distinct CDR3 sequences in total; about 6% of them show up just once. The ten most abundant clones make up 2.2% of the sample.

The germline V end is reduced by 4 bases and the J end by 0 bases; junction bases left unmatched: 14. From the cysteine up to the phenylalanine, the CDR3 has a length of 18 residues. The CDR3 DNA has 54 bases and is translated from base 1. From the germline V gene, CDR1 is SGHRS and CDR2 is YFSETQ. PBMCs were isolated by Ficoll-Paque density gradient centrifugation. This clonotype came up many times. It has no known antigen specificity. Base quality data are lacking; no much larger clone is found one base away. The sequence came from an adult woman who had mild COVID-19 (a few samples of this study predate the infection). The sample titles of this study are shuffled in the database, so cell type and time point are left out; the donor was told from shared clones. The specimen was PBMCs or a T cell subset sorted from them (not recorded which). The chain was built from TRBV5-1 and TRBJ2-7; 9 bases in between match TRBD1. The sequenced DNA is TGCGCCAGCAGCCCAGCCGGGACAGGGATGGCGAGCTCCTACGAGCAGTACTTC. Its protein reads: CASSPAGTGMASSYEQYF.